The sequence of this T cell receptor (beta chain) was determined in a study of cytomegalovirus exposure and HLA in healthy donors. CDR3 length equals 16 residues. Germline V gene sequence: CDR1 SGHDN, CDR2 FVKESK. J lost 1 base, V lost 3 bases, and 6 bases had no gene match. The repertoire was sequenced with immunoSEQ multiplex PCR; TCRdb's copy has only in-frame clones and lacks some. Here the sample spans 250,000 to 400,000 clones, roughly 87% being singletons. The sample comprised PBMCs. The clonotype was recovered from a woman aged 25 to 39 in good health and CMV-seropositive. The chain is built from TRBV14 and TRBJ2-3; 8 bases align to TRBD1. The CDR3 region has the DNA TGTGCCAGCAGCCACTTGCCGGGACAGGGCACAGATACGCAGTATTTT. Amino acids: CASSHLPGQGTDTQYF.